One T cell receptor (beta chain) is described in this entry. TCRdb's table, derived via immunoSEQ multiplex PCR, lists solely in-frame clones and lacks some. The sample has approximately 41,000 clones, almost 90% seen once. This entry is derived from a study of T cell changes during pregnancy in multiple sclerosis. The V gene lost 5 bases and the J gene lost 0 bases, with 13 bases spanning the gap. Per the germline V gene, CDR1 is SGHTA and CDR2 is FQGNSA. The CDR3 has 16 amino acids. Sequenced material: CD4+ T cells from peripheral blood mononuclear cells, taken in the second trimester of pregnancy. This chain connects TRBV7-2 to TRBJ2-2; D is perhaps TRBD2 (6 bases). The clonotype was recovered from a female donor with multiple sclerosis, enrolled in a pregnancy study. For the CDR3, the DNA is TGTGCCAGCAGCGAAGTTTCGGGGGCGAACACCGGGGAGCTGTTTTTT. Its protein is CASSEVSGANTGELFF.